A single sample gave rise to the 27 T cell receptor beta chains below, sequenced in a study of cytomegalovirus exposure and HLA in healthy donors. PCR amplification relied on 60 Vbeta primers (plus 13 Jbeta primers). Libraries were prepared by immunoSEQ multiplex PCR; TCRdb keeps only in-frame clonotypes and omits some of them. The sample consists of about 130,000 clones, about 74% of them appearing once. Input material: PBMCs. These receptors were taken from a man younger than 35 in good health and CMV-seropositive.

This clone appeared once. The chain recombines TRBV7-2 with TRBJ2-7, with 7 bases matching TRBD2. The CDR3 contains 15 residues. The V gene end was trimmed by 2 bases and the J gene end by 7 bases; junction bases not matched to a gene: 11. CDR1 and CDR2 (germline): SGHTA, FQGNSA. The chain's CDR3 is CASSLSGRVPGEQYF. The CDR3 DNA reads as TGTGCCAGCAGCTTATCGGGGAGGGTTCCGGGGGAGCAGTACTTC. The whole variable domain, filled in from reference TRBV7-2 and TRBJ2-7, reads GAGVSQSPSNKVTEKGKDVELRCDPISGHTALYWYRQSLGQGLEFLIYFQGNSAPDKSGLPSDRFSAERTGGSVSTLTIQRTQQEDSAVYLCASSLSGRVPGEQYFGPGTRLTVT.

The chain recombines TRBV27 with TRBJ2-7, with 8 bases lining up with TRBD2. With V trimmed by 2 bases and J by 2 bases, 5 bases remained unmatched. Germline V CDR1 and CDR2: MNHEY, SMNVEV (reference sequence). The CDR3 covers 15 residues. The DNA of the CDR3 is TGTGCCAGCAGTTTAGTGCCAGCGGGAGCCTACGAGCAGTACTTC. Protein sequence: CASSLVPAGAYEQYF.

J is TRBJ1-5 and V is TRBV6-5; 8 nucleotides line up with TRBD1. The length of the CDR3 is 15 residues. The germline gives CDR1 MNHEY, CDR2 SVGAGI. Trimming at V came to 5 bases and at J to 5 bases, leaving 8 bases not matched to a gene. The CDR3 DNA follows: TGTGCCAGCAGTCGGACAGGGAGGTCTTATCAGCCCCAGCATTTT. Translated, it gives CASSRTGRSYQPQHF.

This chain connects TRBV30 to TRBJ1-2, with D maybe TRBD1 (5 bases). The V and J ends lost 0 bases and 0 bases respectively, with 11 bases between them. Germline V CDR1 and CDR2: GTSNPN, SVGIG (reference sequence). This CDR3 has 15 residues. CDR3 protein: CAWSVLDSPNYGYTF. The CDR3 region has the DNA TGTGCCTGGAGTGTACTTGACAGTCCTAACTATGGCTACACCTTC.

The CDR3 DNA follows: TGTGCCAGCAGGTTACCGGGATCCACTGAAGCTTTCTTT. As protein: CASRLPGSTEAFF. The chain is built from TRBV6-5 and TRBJ1-1; D is uncertain. Germline V lookup: CDR1 MNHEY, CDR2 SVGAGI. V dropped 6 bases and J dropped 4 bases, with 12 bases sitting between them. The length of the CDR3 is 13 residues.

As regards this clone: One end of the junction is discordant with germline, which a read error may explain. The J gene is TRBJ2-1, the V gene TRBV7-7; 8 nucleotides agree with TRBD2. The CDR3 spans 14 residues. The germline CDR1 and CDR2 sequences are SSHAT and FNYEAQ (reference sequence). For the CDR3, the DNA is TGTGCTAGCAGCTTAAGCGGGAGCAGCAATGAGCAGTTCTTC. Protein sequence: CASSLSGSSNEQFF.

The chain links TRBV11-3 to TRBJ2-5; 9 bases are a match to TRBD1. The V segment lost 1 base and the J segment 5 bases; nucleotides outside the gene matches: 8. This CDR3 is built from 16 residues. Germline V CDR1 and CDR2: SGHNT, YENEEA. CDR3 sequence reads: CASSLGQQGAVETQYF. DNA of the CDR3: TGTGCCAGCAGCTTAGGGCAACAGGGGGCGGTGGAGACCCAGTACTTC.

This chain connects TRBV13 to TRBJ2-1, with a tentative D call TRBD2 (6 bases). The CDR3 sequence is 15 residues long. From germline, CDR1 is PRHDT and CDR2 FYEKMQ (reference sequence). V was shortened by 2 bases and J by 0 bases, with 8 bases between the two germline ends. CDR3 coding DNA: TGTGCCAGCAGCTTAAGCGGGTTCTCCTACAATGAGCAGTTCTTC. Protein: CASSLSGFSYNEQFF.

A few counts support this clone. The V call is TRBV11-3, the J call TRBJ2-7; D is uncertain. V lost 5 bases and J 2 bases, leaving 13 bases between the germline ends. The germline V gene encodes CDR1 SGHNT and CDR2 YENEEA. CDR3 length: 14 amino acids. The CDR3 sequence is CASSPRGRAYEQYF. In DNA, the CDR3 is TGTGCCAGCAGCCCCAGAGGCAGAGCCTACGAGCAGTACTTC. Using reference TRBV11-3 and TRBJ2-7 for the parts outside the CDR3, the full variable domain is EAGVVQSPRYKIIEKKQPVAFWCNPISGHNTLYWYLQNLGQGPELLIRYENEEAVDDSQLPKDRFSAERLKGVDSTLKIQPAELGDSAVYLCASSPRGRAYEQYFGPGTRLTVT.

A note on this clone: This specimen includes other DNA sequences encoding the same CDR3. The rearrangement uses TRBV9 and TRBJ2-5, with 10 bases aligning to TRBD1. CDR3 length: 15 amino acids. CDR1 SGDLS and CDR2 YYNGEE come from the germline V gene. Trimming took 2 bases from V and 3 from J; bases not matched to a gene: 4. CDR3: CASSVSGTGEETQYF. For the CDR3, the DNA is TGTGCCAGCAGCGTTTCCGGGACAGGGGAAGAGACCCAGTACTTC. Full variable domain (remainder filled in from reference TRBV9 and TRBJ2-5): DSGVTQTPKHLITATGQRVTLRCSPRSGDLSVYWYQQSLDQGLQFLIQYYNGEERAKGNILERFSAQQFPDLHSELNLSSLELGDSALYFCASSVSGTGEETQYFGPGTRLLVL.

On this clone itself: At one of its ends the junction is not consistent with the germline gene, which may arise from a read error. V and J are TRBV2 and TRBJ2-1; 9 bases are a match to TRBD2. CDR1 is SNHLY, CDR2 FYNNEI, per germline. This CDR3 spans 14 amino acids. The CDR3 here is CASSDRDRAGGQVF. As DNA, the CDR3 is TGTGCCAGCAGTGATCGGGACAGAGCGGGGGGTCAGGTCTTC. Variable domain in full (rest from reference TRBV2 and TRBJ2-1): EPEVTQTPSHQVTQMGQEVILRCVPISNHLYFYWYRQILGQKVEFLVSFYNNEISEKSEIFDDQFSVERPDGSNFTLKIRSTKLEDSAMYFCASSDRDRAGGQVFGPGTRLTVL.

The chain has TRBV19 and TRBJ2-7, with 8 nucleotides matching TRBD1. This CDR3 region has 15 residues. The V gene's germline CDR1 is LNHDA and CDR2 SQIVND (reference sequence). V gave up 3 bases and J gave up 0 bases; unmatched junction bases: 4. CDR3 in DNA: TGTGCCAGTAGTATGGGACAGGAGTACTCCTACGAGCAGTACTTC. Its translation: CASSMGQEYSYEQYF.

V gene TRBV6-6 combines with J gene TRBJ2-5; 8 bases fit TRBD2. The CDR3 length is 16 residues. Germline CDR1 reads MNHNY; CDR2 reads SVGAGI (reference sequence). Trimming took 0 bases from V and 0 from J; bases not matched to a gene: 3. CDR3 bases: TGTGCCAGCAGTTACTCGGGCGGGGGGCACCAAGAGACCCAGTACTTC. Translated: CASSYSGGGHQETQYF.

The V and J genes are TRBV19 and TRBJ2-5; 7 nucleotides align to TRBD2. This CDR3 has 14 residues. J was trimmed by 4 bases and V by 3 bases; bases with no gene match: 5. Germline V gives CDR1 LNHDA, CDR2 SQIVND (reference sequence). The CDR3 DNA follows: TGTGCCAGTAGTATCGACTGGGGGGGAGAGACCCAGTACTTC. Its protein product is CASSIDWGGETQYF.

The chain joins TRBV19 to TRBJ1-4; maybe TRBD1 (5 bases). Per the germline V gene, CDR1 is LNHDA and CDR2 is SQIVND (reference sequence). This CDR3 has 14 amino acids. Trimming removed 5 bases at V and 7 bases at J, with 14 bases between. CDR3 sequence (DNA): TGTGCCAGTAGTCTATCAGGGCTCGGTGAAAAACTGTTTTTT. Translated: CASSLSGLGEKLFF.

On this clone: At one boundary the junction diverges from the germline segment, which might be a read error. V usage is TRBV7-7 and J usage is TRBJ2-1; 10 bases fit TRBD2. This CDR3 is 14 amino acids long. CDR1 SSHAT and CDR2 FNYEAQ come from the germline V gene (reference sequence). The CDR3 is CASSPSSGGNEQFF. CDR3 DNA sequence: TGTGCTAGCAGCCCATCTAGCGGGGGAAATGAGCAGTTCTTC.

V is TRBV5-5 and J is TRBJ1-6; no reliable D call. CDR3 length equals 15 residues. V dropped 0 bases and J dropped 12 bases, with 16 bases sitting between them. Germline lookup yields CDR1 SGHKS and CDR2 YYEKEE (reference sequence). CDR3 bases: TGTGCCAGCAGCTTGGTGTTGGACTCAAGGCTACCCCTCCACTTT. It encodes CASSLVLDSRLPLHF.

This clone was detected a few times. The chain uses TRBV15 and TRBJ2-5, with 13 nucleotides matching TRBD2. The better agreement between TRBJ2-7 and the DNA end casts doubt on the J call. The CDR3 extends over 16 amino acids. Germline V CDR1 and CDR2: LNHNV, YYDKDF (reference sequence). The CDR3 is CATSRGGLAGTYEQYF. The CDR3 bases are TGTGCCACCAGCAGAGGGGGACTAGCGGGGACCTACGAGCAGTACTTC.

The V call is TRBV10-3, the J call TRBJ1-4; D is unclear. CDR3 size: 17 residues. V lost 3 bases, J lost 1 base, and 15 bases lay in between. Per the germline V gene, CDR1 is ENHRY and CDR2 is SYGVKD. This CDR3 reads CAISDKKGEVTNEKLFF. In nucleotides, the CDR3 is TGTGCCATCAGTGATAAAAAGGGAGAGGTAACTAATGAAAAACTGTTTTTT.

The sample holds a few counts of this clone. V and J are TRBV4-1 and TRBJ2-1, with D possibly being TRBD1 (6 bases). Trimming left V 3 bases short and J 2 bases short, with 14 bases between. The CDR3 loop spans 16 amino acids. Germline lookup yields CDR1 MGHRA and CDR2 YSYEKL. CDR3 DNA sequence: TGCGCCAGCAGCCATCGAACAGGGAACCCCTACAATGAGCAGTTCTTC. The encoded protein is CASSHRTGNPYNEQFF.

This chain links TRBV27 with TRBJ2-2, with 7 bases that match TRBD2. This CDR3 comprises 17 residues. With V trimmed by 6 bases and J by 5 bases, 15 bases remained unmatched. Germline CDR1 reads MNHEY; CDR2 reads SMNVEV (reference sequence). CDR3 bases: TGTGCCAGCAGGTCTACCGGGGGAGGGCCGAGGACCGGGGAGCTGTTTTTT. Encoded protein: CASRSTGGGPRTGELFF.

The chain's CDR3 is CASKRTGGTVETQYF. As DNA, the CDR3 is TGTGCCAGCAAGAGGACAGGGGGGACGGTGGAGACCCAGTACTTC. The chain couples TRBV6-5 to TRBJ2-5, with TRBD1 matching 10 bases. CDR1 and CDR2 from the germline V gene are MNHEY and SVGAGI. J gave up 5 bases and V 7 bases, and 10 bases lay outside the gene matches. CDR3 length: 15 amino acids.

The V call is TRBV5-6, the J call TRBJ2-3; 10 nucleotides line up with TRBD2. The CDR3 has 19 amino acids. Germline trimming cut 0 bases from V and 0 bases from J; bases unmatched to any gene: 10. Germline V gene data show CDR1 as SGHDT and CDR2 as YYEEEE. CDR3 DNA: TGTGCCAGCAGCTTGGAATCGGCAGCGGGAGGGGTTAGCACAGATACGCAGTATTTT. Amino acid sequence: CASSLESAAGGVSTDTQYF.

The chain joins TRBV28 to TRBJ1-5, with 9 bases lining up with TRBD1. The trim removed 0 bases at V and 5 bases at J, leaving 2 bases unmatched. This CDR3 has 15 amino acids. Germline V lookup: CDR1 MDHEN, CDR2 SYDVKM. The CDR3 coding sequence is TGTGCCAGCAGTTTATGGGGACAGGGCCATCAGCCCCAGCATTTT. It is translated as CASSLWGQGHQPQHF. Supplemented by reference TRBV28 and TRBJ1-5, the full variable domain reads DVKVTQSSRYLVKRTGEKVFLECVQDMDHENMFWYRQDPGLGLRLIYFSYDVKMKEKGDIPEGYSVSREKKERFSLILESASTNQTSMYLCASSLWGQGHQPQHFGDGTRLSIL.

The CDR3, as DNA: TGTGCCTGGAGTGTAAAGGGAGGGTACAGGGAAAAACTGTTTTTT. Translated, it gives CAWSVKGGYREKLFF. The chain links TRBV30 to TRBJ1-4, with D tentatively TRBD1 (5 bases). Trimming pared 0 bases from V and 8 bases from J, leaving 16 bases between. Germline CDR1 and CDR2: GTSNPN and SVGIG (reference sequence). CDR3 size: 15 residues. The variable domain in full, completed from reference TRBV30 and TRBJ1-4, reads SQTIHQWPATLVQPVGSPLSLECTVEGTSNPNLYWYRQAAGRGLQLLFYSVGIGQISSEVPQNLSASRPQDRQFILSSKKLLLSDSGFYLCAWSVKGGYREKLFFGSGTQLSVL.

The CDR3 coding sequence is TGTGCCAGCAGCACGAGGACAGGGATCCCCACTGAAGCTTTCTTT. Translated, it gives CASSTRTGIPTEAFF. The rearrangement links TRBV7-9 to TRBJ1-1; TRBD1 matches 8 bases. V shed 5 bases and J 4 bases; nucleotides not matched to a gene: 9. The CDR3 is made up of 15 amino acids. Germline-derived CDR1 and CDR2 are SEHNR and FQNEAQ (reference sequence).

The chain is built from TRBV5-1 and TRBJ2-3; the match to TRBD2 covers 9 bases. V was clipped by 0 bases and J by 4 bases; unmatched bases: 9. Germline CDR1 and CDR2: SGHRS and YFSETQ. This CDR3 spans 17 amino acids. CDR3 coding DNA: TGCGCCAGCAGCTTGGGCCTACTAGCGGGTCCCGCAGATACGCAGTATTTT. Residues: CASSLGLLAGPADTQYF.